This record looks at one T cell receptor beta chain sequence and its context. Its antigen is still unknown. No quality values exist for individual bases; no much larger clone is one base distant. The CDR3 numbers 15 residues from cysteine through phenylalanine. The read is trimmed to its CDR3 DNA, 45 bases read in frame from base 1. Trimmed from V: 2 bases; trimmed from J: 3 bases; junction bases lacking a gene match: 4. This entry comes from a study of vaccination and CD4 T cells after COVID-19 (dated by TCRdb to between 2021 and 2024). Background on the whole study: Convalescent patients had a positive SARS-CoV-2 result on nasal swab PCR, and of these patients, several had mild disease and one had severe disease. Two doses of either the Pfizer-BioNTech BNT162b2 vaccine (n=8) or the Moderna mRNA-1273 vaccine (n=2) were administered to participants. In ten to eleven COVID-19 convalescent patients and a few infection-naive healthy vaccine recipients, the spike-specific CD4+ TCR repertoire before mRNA vaccination was compared with the repertoire after mRNA vaccination. In the convalescent cohort there were six males and four females, among whom were two Hispanic individuals, seven Caucasians, two Asians and one multiracial person. For stimulating the cultures, overlapping spike peptide pools were used, derived from SARS-CoV-2 as well as from the common cold coronaviruses HCoV-NL63, HCoV-OC43 and HCoV-229E. Post-COVID blood samples were collected from convalescent patients a median of roughly 100 days after diagnosis, with a range of about 30 to 170 days. Post-vaccine blood samples were taken a median of 72 days after the second vaccine dose, with a range of roughly 13 to 250 days. Control cultures received a CEFX viral epitope pool as the positive control, an HIV-1 Nef peptide pool as the negative control, or no peptide.

Read against the paper, the sample's treatment or condition label means: roughly 11-day PBMC culture with coronavirus spike peptide pools or control peptides (ViraFEST assay). The ViraFEST assay was used in the study, in which antigen-specific T cells were expanded with peptide pools and expanded clonotypes were subsequently identified by TCR sequencing. The convalescent patients' positive SARS-CoV-2 PCR tests fell between March and December 2020, which was before the Alpha, Beta and Delta variants emerged in the United States. Each well held about 1.8 million PBMCs cultured with 9 to 10 ug/ml peptide pools in IMDM containing 5% human AB serum and around 10 IU/ml IL-2. Half of the culture medium was replaced with fresh IL-2-containing medium on days 3 and 7. After less than 12 days of culture, CD4+ T cells were isolated by negative selection using the EasySep CD4+ T cell isolation kit. Ficoll-Paque Plus gradient centrifugation was used to isolate PBMCs from whole blood, and the isolated PBMCs were then either used fresh or cryopreserved at -140C. In general, triplicate wells were set up for every culture condition.

The method behind the library was PCR. DNA from cultured CD4+ T cells was subjected to TCR sequencing with the Oncomine TCR Beta short-read assay at the Johns Hopkins FTIC core. Genomic DNA was extracted from the cultured CD4+ T cells with the QIAamp micro DNA kit. Oncomine TCR Beta libraries from cultured CD4+ T cells were pooled using unique dual indexes and sequenced on an Illumina iSeq 100. On the authors' methods: Non-productive sequences were removed, and CDR3s not starting with C, not ending with F or W, or shorter than 7 amino acids were discarded. Antigen-specific clonotypes were identified using the MANAFEST web application through comparison of peptide-stimulated wells with reference and other culture wells. Positive clones required FDR below 0.05, an odds ratio above 5, and productive frequency above 0.1% in at least two of three replicate wells. Cross-reactive clonotypes were defined as significantly expanded in both SARS-CoV-2 spike wells and at least one common cold coronavirus spike condition. CDR3 homology was assessed with Levenshtein distances (stringdist) and unrooted phylogenetic trees (ape) in R version 3.6.1. The public reads were run again by TCRdb, first through fastp at Q25 and then through MiXCR, and only productive beta chains were kept. Entries are consolidated by CDR3 protein sequence, retaining the most common genes and DNA. TCRdb, not the authors, supplied the V and J calls. Recorded for this sample are roughly 10,000 distinct CDR3 sequences; about 66% of them occurred a single time. The ten most abundant clones make up 26% of the sample.

The study at large found these results: Of the vaccine-specific clones in convalescent patients, 304 of 307, or nearly all, reacted only to SARS-CoV-2 spike and did not cross-react with common cold coronaviruses. The median number of SARS-CoV-2-reactive clonotypes rose from 20 to 25 after infection to roughly 40 after vaccination, but the change was not significant. Only a relatively small number of convalescent patients were included in the study, and early timepoints following natural infection were not analyzed. Among the post-vaccine SARS-CoV-2-reactive clones in convalescent patients, a median approximately 90% showed up only after vaccination, which suggests vaccine-specific priming.

Sequenced: CD4+ T cells from blood, cultured in vitro. The origin of this receptor is a human donor who had recovered from COVID-19. This chain joins TRBV12-3 or TRBV12-4 to TRBJ2-7; 10 bases in the junction line up with TRBD2. CDR3 sequence: CASSLSSGGVYEQYF. The sequence in DNA is TGTGCCAGCAGTTTATCGAGCGGGGGGGTCTACGAGCAGTACTTC.